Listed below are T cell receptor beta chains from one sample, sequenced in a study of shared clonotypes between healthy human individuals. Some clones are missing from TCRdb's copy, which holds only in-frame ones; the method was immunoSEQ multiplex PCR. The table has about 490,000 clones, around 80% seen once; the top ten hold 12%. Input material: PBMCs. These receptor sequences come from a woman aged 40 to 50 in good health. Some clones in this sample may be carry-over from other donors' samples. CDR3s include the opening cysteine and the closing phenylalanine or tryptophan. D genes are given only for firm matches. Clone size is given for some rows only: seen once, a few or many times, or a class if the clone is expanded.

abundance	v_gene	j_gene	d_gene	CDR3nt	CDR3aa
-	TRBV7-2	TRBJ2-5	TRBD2	TGTGCCAGCAGCTTAGCTAGCGGGAAAGCTCAAGAGACCCAGTACTTC	CASSLASGKAQETQYF
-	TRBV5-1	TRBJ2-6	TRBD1	TGCGCCAGCAGCTCGTGGGACAGGGAGTTTAGCTCTGGGGCCAACGTCCTGACTTTC	CASSSWDREFSSGANVLTF
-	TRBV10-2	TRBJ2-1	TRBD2	TGCGCCAGCAGTGGGAATAGCGGGACTTTGCAGTTCTTC	CASSGNSGTLQFF
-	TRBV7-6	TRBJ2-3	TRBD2	TGTGCCAGCAGCTTAGTAGCGGGAGGGCAGGATACGCAGTATTTT	CASSLVAGGQDTQYF
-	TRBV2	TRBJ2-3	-	TGTGCCAGCAGTGGTGGGGACAGCACAGATACGCAGTATTTT	CASSGGDSTDTQYF
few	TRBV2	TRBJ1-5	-	TGTGCCAGCAGGGCAGGGTTGGTCGGTCAGCCCCAGCATTTT	CASRAGLVGQPQHF
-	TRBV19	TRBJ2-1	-	TGTGCCAGTAATCGAGGGGGTAACAATGAGCAGTTCTTC	CASNRGGNNEQFF
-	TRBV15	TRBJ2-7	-	TGTGCCACCAGCAGAGATACGTTGGACAGATCCTACGAGCAGTACTTC	CATSRDTLDRSYEQYF
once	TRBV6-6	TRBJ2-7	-	TGTGCCAGCCAGCGTAACACAGGGACCTACGAGCAGTACTTC	CASQRNTGTYEQYF
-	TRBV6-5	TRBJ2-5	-	TGTGCCAGCAGTTACGGGAGCGGGCCCCCCAAAGAGACCCAGTACTTC	CASSYGSGPPKETQYF
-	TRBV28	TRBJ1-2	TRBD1	TGTGCCAGCAGCCCGGGACAGGGTAACTATGGCTACACCTTC	CASSPGQGNYGYTF
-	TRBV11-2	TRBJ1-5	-	TGTGCCAGCAGCCCAAACATAGGCAGCCAGCCCCAGCATTTT	CASSPNIGSQPQHF
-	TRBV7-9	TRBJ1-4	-	TGTGCCAGCAGCCCCTGGGACGAAAACGAAAAACTGTTTTTT	CASSPWDENEKLFF
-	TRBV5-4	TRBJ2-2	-	TGTGCCAGCAGCTTGGCCTCGAACACCGGGGAGCTGTTTTTT	CASSLASNTGELFF
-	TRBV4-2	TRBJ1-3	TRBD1	TGTGCCAGCAGCCTCACCACCGGGACAGGGGGCTCTGGAAACACCATATATTTT	CASSLTTGTGGSGNTIYF
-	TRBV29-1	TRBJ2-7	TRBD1	TGCAGCGTTTTGCCGACAGGGTACTACGAGCAGTACTTC	CSVLPTGYYEQYF
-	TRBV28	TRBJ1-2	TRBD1	TGTGCCAGCAGTGACCCGGGACAGGGAAACTATGGCTACACCTTC	CASSDPGQGNYGYTF
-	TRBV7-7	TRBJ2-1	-	TGTGCCAGCAGCCCAAGCGGACTGAACAATGAGCAGTTCTTC	CASSPSGLNNEQFF
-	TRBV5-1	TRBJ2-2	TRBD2	TGCGCCAGCCTTAAAGCGGGAGCGAACACCGGGGAGCTGTTTTTT	CASLKAGANTGELFF
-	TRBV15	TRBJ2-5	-	TGTGCCACCAGCAGAGTCGCGAGTTCTTGGGAGACCCAGTACTTC	CATSRVASSWETQYF
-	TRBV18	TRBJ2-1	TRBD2	TGTGCCAGCTCACGACTAGCGGGAGGTCTCGATGAGCAGTTCTTC	CASSRLAGGLDEQFF
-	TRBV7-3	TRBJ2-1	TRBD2	TGTGCCAGCAGCCCGACTAGCGGGACCTACAATGAGCAGTTCTTC	CASSPTSGTYNEQFF
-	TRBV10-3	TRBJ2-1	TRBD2	TGTGCCATCAGTGAAATTAGCGGGATATATGAGCAGTTCTTC	CAISEISGIYEQFF
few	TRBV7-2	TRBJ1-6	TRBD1	TGTGCCAGCAGCCGGACAGGGGCCACCGATAATTCACCCCTCCACTTT	CASSRTGATDNSPLHF
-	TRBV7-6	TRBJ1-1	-	TGTGCCAGCAGCTTAGAGGCAGGTGCAATGAACACTGAAGCTTTCTTT	CASSLEAGAMNTEAFF
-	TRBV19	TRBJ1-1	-	TGTGCCAGTAGTATAGGAGCAGCTGAAACTTTCTTT	CASSIGAAETFF
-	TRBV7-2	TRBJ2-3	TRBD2	TGTGCCAGCAGCCTTGGGGCCAGCGGGAGGGTGGATACGCAGTATTTT	CASSLGASGRVDTQYF
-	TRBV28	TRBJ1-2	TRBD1	TGTGCCAGCAGTTTGGGGACAGGGAATTATGGCTACACCTTC	CASSLGTGNYGYTF
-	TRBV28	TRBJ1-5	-	TGTGCCAGCAGTTTACCCCACACAGGGTTTCAGCCCCAGCATTTT	CASSLPHTGFQPQHF
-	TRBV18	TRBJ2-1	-	TGTGCCAGCTCACCCCTGGACAGCGGGCGGGGCAATGAGCAGTTCTTC	CASSPLDSGRGNEQFF